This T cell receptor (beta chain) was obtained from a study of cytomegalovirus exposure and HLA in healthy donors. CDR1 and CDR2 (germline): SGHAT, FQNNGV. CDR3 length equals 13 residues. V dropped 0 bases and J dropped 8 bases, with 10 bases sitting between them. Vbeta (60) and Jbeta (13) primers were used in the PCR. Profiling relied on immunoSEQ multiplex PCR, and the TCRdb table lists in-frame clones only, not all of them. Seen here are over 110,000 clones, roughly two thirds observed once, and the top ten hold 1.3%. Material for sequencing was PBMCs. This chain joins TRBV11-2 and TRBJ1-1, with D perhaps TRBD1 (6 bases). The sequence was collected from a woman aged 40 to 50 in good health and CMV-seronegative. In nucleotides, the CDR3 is TGTGCCAGCAGCTTAGAACAGGGTGCCGAAGCTTTCTTT. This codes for CASSLEQGAEAFF.